Listed below are T cell receptor beta chains from one sample, sequenced in a study of response to subunit inactivated influenza vaccine. MiXCR was run by TCRdb on the RT-PCR reads, yielding one entry per CDR3 protein. The sample shows more than 250,000 distinct CDR3 sequences, 21% of them seen only once. The source was PBMCs from blood, collected 21 months after vaccination. The receptors here all came from a man between 45 and 75 years old who received an inactivated influenza vaccine. Both conserved end residues are part of each CDR3. Fields, in order: D gene, clone size, V gene, J gene, CDR3 DNA, CDR3 protein. A D gene is named only where the DNA matches it firmly. Size is omitted from some rows. Given values are once, few, many or a class for expanded clones.

d_call: NA; clone_size: many; v_call: TRBV2; j_call: TRBJ2-5; cdr3_nt: TGTGCCAGCAGTGGGAGACAGGTTATCTGGGAGACCCAGTACTTC; cdr3_aa: CASSGRQVIWETQYF
d_call: NA; clone_size: few; v_call: TRBV2; j_call: TRBJ2-1; cdr3_nt: TGTGCCAGCAGTTATCAGGGAGGACTGTCCTACAATGAGCAGTTCTTC; cdr3_aa: CASSYQGGLSYNEQFF
d_call: NA; clone_size: many; v_call: TRBV7-2; j_call: TRBJ1-4; cdr3_nt: TGTGCCAGCACCGACGGAAGGCGAAACGAAAAACTGTTTTTT; cdr3_aa: CASTDGRRNEKLFF
d_call: NA; clone_size: few; v_call: TRBV10-3; j_call: TRBJ2-4; cdr3_nt: TGTGCCATCAGTGAACTGGCGCAAGGGAGGGCCAAAAACATTCAGTACTTC; cdr3_aa: CAISELAQGRAKNIQYF
d_call: NA; clone_size: NA; v_call: TRBV3-1; j_call: TRBJ2-3; cdr3_nt: TGTGCCAGCAGCCAAGACAGCTGGGGCGCAGATACGCAGTATTTT; cdr3_aa: CASSQDSWGADTQYF
d_call: NA; clone_size: NA; v_call: TRBV5-5; j_call: TRBJ1-6; cdr3_nt: TGTGCCAGCAGCTCCGATGCAGGACGAGTAGGTTCACCCCTCCACTTT; cdr3_aa: CASSSDAGRVGSPLHF
d_call: TRBD1; clone_size: NA; v_call: TRBV29-1; j_call: TRBJ2-3; cdr3_nt: TGCAGCGTTGAAGCCCGGGACAGGGAGGGTACAGATACGCAGTATTTT; cdr3_aa: CSVEARDREGTDTQYF
d_call: TRBD1; clone_size: NA; v_call: TRBV24-1; j_call: TRBJ2-7; cdr3_nt: TGTGCCACCAGTGATAAAAAGACAGGGGCGGGCGAGCAGTACTTC; cdr3_aa: CATSDKKTGAGEQYF
d_call: NA; clone_size: NA; v_call: TRBV5-1; j_call: TRBJ2-5; cdr3_nt: TGCGCCAGCAGCTTGGGGGCCATACAAGAGACCCAGTACTTC; cdr3_aa: CASSLGAIQETQYF
d_call: NA; clone_size: NA; v_call: TRBV5-4; j_call: TRBJ1-2; cdr3_nt: TGTGCCAGCAGCTTGCGCGGGCAGGCTGCCCGGGGCTACACCTTC; cdr3_aa: CASSLRGQAARGYTF
d_call: NA; clone_size: NA; v_call: TRBV7-3; j_call: TRBJ2-1; cdr3_nt: TGTGCCAGCAGCTTAATTGGAGGGAACTACAATGAGCAGTTCTTC; cdr3_aa: CASSLIGGNYNEQFF
d_call: NA; clone_size: few; v_call: TRBV12-3/TRBV12-4; j_call: TRBJ2-5; cdr3_nt: TGTGCCAGCAGTTTGCGCCAGGGGAGTCGAGAGACCCAGTACTTC; cdr3_aa: CASSLRQGSRETQYF
d_call: NA; clone_size: NA; v_call: TRBV30; j_call: TRBJ1-3; cdr3_nt: TGTGCCTGGACCCGAACTGGAAACACCATATATTTT; cdr3_aa: CAWTRTGNTIYF